This T cell receptor beta chain was sequenced for a study of T cells in Graves' hyperthyroidism and ophthalmopathy. RNA transcripts were the template for amplifying TCR beta CDR3 regions. First-round RT-PCR targeting the TCR CDR3 was performed with the HTBI primer set. A single record per CDR3 protein comes from TCRdb applying MiXCR to the multiplex PCR reads. The table lists 400,000 to 500,000 distinct CDR3 sequences, roughly an eighth of them singletons. Germline V CDR1 and CDR2: SNHLY, FYNNEI. V was pared by 9 bases and J by 1 base, with 26 bases between. The CDR3 covers 18 residues. This clonotype was obtained from a young woman with Graves' hyperthyroidism. The sample taken for sequencing was blood. The gene calls are TRBV2 and TRBJ2-3, with TRBD2 as a possible D gene (6 bases). CDR3 in DNA: TGTGCCAGTAGTATATGGACCTGGGCGGGGCCTGGCACAGATACGCAGTATTTT. Protein product: CASSIWTWAGPGTDTQYF.